These T cell receptor beta chains were read from a single sample in a study of blood T cell repertoires in COVID-19. TCRdb's table, derived via immunoSEQ multiplex PCR, lists solely in-frame clones and lacks some. The data contain some 270,000 clones, about 88% of them seen just once; the ten biggest clones take up just over 6.5%. The sequencing sample was made of PBMCs or T cells enriched from blood (not recorded which). These receptors were taken from a woman in her forties or fifties who had been exposed to COVID-19. The CDR3 runs from the conserved cysteine through the conserved F or W. D genes are given only for firm matches. Size is stated for part of the rows, as once, few or many counts, or as a class when the clone is expanded.

j_call clone_size d_call v_call cdr3_aa cdr3_nt
TRBJ2-5 . TRBD1 TRBV19 CASSQTRGRGETQYF TGTGCCAGTAGTCAAACCAGGGGGCGCGGGGAGACCCAGTACTTC
TRBJ2-1 . . TRBV7-9 CASIQADSYNEQFF TGTGCCAGCATCCAGGCCGACTCCTACAATGAGCAGTTCTTC
TRBJ2-7 . . TRBV5-4 CASSAEDRAYEQYF TGTGCCAGCAGCGCCGAGGACAGAGCCTACGAGCAGTACTTC
TRBJ1-4 . . TRBV6-2/TRBV6-3 CASSPGSANEKLFF TGTGCCAGCAGTCCAGGGTCGGCAAATGAAAAACTGTTTTTT
TRBJ1-4 . TRBD1 TRBV9 CASSATGSEKLFF TGTGCCAGCAGCGCGACAGGGAGCGAAAAACTGTTTTTT
TRBJ1-6 . . TRBV27 CASRRLQGSSYNSPLHF TGTGCCAGCAGGCGTCTCCAGGGAAGCTCCTATAATTCACCCCTCCACTTT
TRBJ2-1 . . TRBV11-2 CASSLLAGTNEQFF TGTGCCAGCAGCTTACTCGCGGGGACGAATGAGCAGTTCTTC
TRBJ1-5 . TRBD1 TRBV19 CASSPRTGGSNQPQHF TGTGCCAGTAGTCCACGGACAGGGGGCTCCAATCAGCCCCAGCATTTT
TRBJ2-3 . . TRBV5-1 CASSPGVTDTQYF TGCGCCAGCAGCCCAGGGGTAACAGATACGCAGTATTTT
TRBJ1-6 . . TRBV6-1 CASSEVSNSPLHF TGTGCCAGCAGTGAAGTATCGAATTCACCCCTCCACTTT
TRBJ2-1 . TRBD2 TRBV7-9 CASSPPGLASYNEQFF TGTGCCAGCAGCCCCCCGGGACTAGCGTCCTACAATGAGCAGTTCTTC
TRBJ1-1 . . TRBV6-6 CASCGRGNTEAFF TGTGCCAGTTGTGGCAGGGGGAACACTGAAGCTTTCTTT
TRBJ2-3 . TRBD2 TRBV11-2 CASSPRPVAGGTDTQYF TGTGCCAGCAGCCCCCGCCCGGTGGCGGGGGGCACAGATACGCAGTATTTT
TRBJ2-3 . . TRBV7-6 CASSLGGGVSTDTQYF TGTGCCAGCAGCTTAGGTGGCGGCGTCAGCACAGATACGCAGTATTTT
TRBJ2-1 once . TRBV7-9 CASSLGFVSGNEQFF TGTGCCAGCAGCTTAGGGTTTGTGAGCGGCAATGAGCAGTTCTTC
TRBJ1-1 . . TRBV6-5 CAGSQGRVTEAFF TGTGCCGGATCGCAGGGGAGGGTCACTGAAGCTTTCTTT
TRBJ1-2 . TRBD1 TRBV7-2 CASSLGGTGEGYTF TGTGCCAGCAGCTTAGGGGGGACAGGAGAAGGCTACACCTTC
TRBJ2-6 . . TRBV28 CASSFEGPFSGANVLTF TGTGCCAGCAGTTTTGAGGGCCCCTTCTCTGGGGCCAACGTCCTGACTTTC
TRBJ1-1 once TRBD1 TRBV5-5 CASSLHSGTVNTEAFF TGTGCCAGCAGCTTGCACTCCGGGACAGTTAACACTGAAGCTTTCTTT
TRBJ1-1 . TRBD1 TRBV5-1 CASSLRQGARAFF TGCGCCAGCAGCCTTCGACAGGGGGCGCGGGCTTTCTTT
TRBJ1-1 . TRBD1 TRBV5-1 CASQGAEGTEAFF TGCGCCAGCCAGGGGGCGGAAGGCACTGAAGCTTTCTTT
TRBJ2-1 . TRBD1 TRBV6-5 CASRDRGSYNEQFF TGTGCCAGCAGGGACAGGGGCTCCTACAATGAGCAGTTCTTC
TRBJ2-6 . . TRBV28 CASCSFGVNVVGSGANVLTF TGTGCCAGCTGTAGTTTCGGGGTAAATGTCGTCGGCTCTGGGGCCAACGTCCTGACTTTC
TRBJ1-1 . . TRBV29-1 CSVESTQRNTEAFF TGCAGCGTTGAGAGCACACAGAGGAACACTGAAGCTTTCTTT
TRBJ1-1 . TRBD1 TRBV28 CASSVRTGGNYEAFF TGTGCCAGCAGTGTCCGGACAGGGGGAAATTATGAAGCTTTCTTT
TRBJ1-2 . TRBD1 TRBV5-1 CASSRTGDYGYTF TGCGCCAGCAGCCGGACAGGGGACTATGGCTACACCTTC
TRBJ1-1 . TRBD1 TRBV30 CAWREGAKNTEAFF TGTGCCTGGAGAGAGGGGGCTAAGAACACTGAAGCTTTCTTT
TRBJ1-6 . TRBD1 TRBV18 CASSPPGQAGNSPLHF TGTGCCAGCTCACCGCCGGGACAGGCGGGGAATTCACCCCTCCACTTT
TRBJ2-2 . TRBD1 TRBV4-3 CASSQDRGQGSTGELFF TGCGCCAGCAGCCAAGACCGGGGACAGGGGAGCACCGGGGAGCTGTTTTTT
TRBJ2-1 once . TRBV10-3 CAIGGRDGRYDEQFF TGTGCCATCGGGGGCCGGGACGGCCGTTACGATGAGCAGTTCTTC
TRBJ2-3 . TRBD1 TRBV6-5 CASRHDRGRTDTQYF TGTGCCAGCAGACACGACAGGGGAAGGACAGATACGCAGTATTTT
TRBJ2-7 . . TRBV10-2 CASSEPQPGFSGEQYF TGCGCCAGCAGTGAGCCCCAACCGGGGTTTTCGGGTGAGCAGTACTTC
TRBJ2-7 . TRBD2 TRBV4-1 CASSQDLAGARYEQYF TGCGCCAGCAGCCAAGACCTAGCGGGGGCCCGCTACGAGCAGTACTTC
TRBJ2-1 . TRBD1 TRBV6-5 CASSPSGQALQFF TGTGCCAGCAGCCCCTCGGGACAGGCTTTGCAGTTCTTC
TRBJ1-5 . TRBD1 TRBV10-3 CAISDPTGGNQPQHF TGTGCCATCAGTGATCCGACAGGGGGAAATCAGCCCCAGCATTTT
TRBJ2-5 . TRBD1 TRBV29-1 CSVADRVSGETQYF TGCAGCGTGGCGGACAGGGTATCAGGAGAGACCCAGTACTTC
TRBJ2-1 . TRBD2 TRBV5-5 CASSPLPSQRGGNEQFF TGTGCCAGCAGCCCCCTCCCCTCTCAGCGGGGTGGAAATGAGCAGTTCTTC
TRBJ2-1 . TRBD2 TRBV7-8 CASSRGGGGYNEQFF TGTGCCAGCAGCCGAGGCGGGGGGGGTTACAATGAGCAGTTCTTC
TRBJ1-1 . . TRBV29-1 CSVDRGYTEAFF TGCAGCGTTGACAGGGGCTACACTGAAGCTTTCTTT
TRBJ2-3 . TRBD1 TRBV15 CATSRDFGTGTDTQYF TGTGCCACCAGCAGAGATTTCGGGACAGGCACAGATACGCAGTATTTT
TRBJ1-2 . TRBD1 TRBV12-3/TRBV12-4 CASSLDRGHGYTF TGTGCCAGCAGTTTAGACAGGGGTCATGGCTACACCTTC
TRBJ2-4 . . TRBV30 CAWSPEGGGHSKNIQYF TGTGCCTGGAGTCCAGAAGGGGGTGGCCATTCCAAAAACATTCAGTACTTC
TRBJ2-3 . . TRBV3-1/TRBV3-2 CASSLRTASTDTQYF TGTGCCAGCAGCTTGAGGACAGCTAGCACAGATACGCAGTATTTT
TRBJ2-1 once . TRBV5-1 CASSLGADYNEQFF TGCGCCAGCAGCCTAGGGGCCGACTACAATGAGCAGTTCTTC
TRBJ1-6 . TRBD1 TRBV7-9 CASSTWTGRESPLHF TGTGCCAGCAGCACCTGGACAGGGAGAGAATCACCCCTCCACTTT
TRBJ1-3 . TRBD1 TRBV19 CASSPIGDRGLWGNTIYF TGTGCCAGTAGCCCTATAGGGGACAGGGGGCTTTGGGGAAACACCATATATTTT
TRBJ1-1 few . TRBV11-2 CASSLRNTEAFF TGTGCCAGCAGCCTACGGAACACTGAAGCTTTCTTT
TRBJ1-3 . . TRBV6-6 CASSPGVPGNTIYF TGTGCCAGCAGTCCGGGGGTCCCTGGAAACACCATATATTTT
TRBJ2-3 . . TRBV15 CATSRAVRGTDTQYF TGTGCCACCAGCAGAGCAGTGAGGGGCACAGATACGCAGTATTTT
TRBJ1-1 . . TRBV18 CASSPRDWENTEAFF TGTGCCAGCTCACCCAGGGACTGGGAGAACACTGAAGCTTTCTTT
TRBJ1-3 . . TRBV5-5 CASSSPVGSGNTIYF TGTGCCAGCAGCTCGCCCGTCGGCTCTGGAAACACCATATATTTT
TRBJ2-3 . TRBD1 TRBV7-3 CASSPGQGVWDTQYF TGTGCCAGCAGCCCGGGACAGGGGGTGTGGGATACGCAGTATTTT
TRBJ2-1 . . TRBV5-1 CASSLRNGGDNEQFF TGCGCCAGCAGCTTGAGGAACGGCGGGGACAATGAGCAGTTCTTC
TRBJ2-5 few TRBD2 TRBV3-1/TRBV3-2 CASGKLAGGETQYF TGTGCCAGCGGAAAACTAGCGGGGGGGGAGACCCAGTACTTC
TRBJ1-1 . TRBD1 TRBV5-1 CASRYSGGLNTEAFF TGCGCCAGCAGATATTCAGGGGGACTGAACACTGAAGCTTTCTTT
TRBJ1-2 . . TRBV7-8 CASSLARGNSGGYTF TGTGCCAGCAGCTTAGCGCGGGGGAACTCTGGAGGCTACACCTTC
TRBJ2-7 few TRBD2 TRBV4-1 CASSFIAGADEQYF TGCGCCAGCAGCTTCATAGCGGGGGCTGACGAGCAGTACTTC